This TCR beta chain is from a study of shared clonotypes between healthy human individuals. Study-level findings and limits: Naive subsets typically showed greater estimated richness than memory subsets.

Notes on this clone: Its target is not known.

The donors were adults (healthy and HIV-negative) with no recent acute infections or vaccinations. Only in-frame clones appear in the TCRdb table, and some are missing; sequencing was by immunoSEQ multiplex PCR. This sample has about 2 million clones, with roughly 94% found just once. This clonotype was obtained from a man aged 18 to 29 in good health. Source material: naive CD4+ T cells sorted from blood. Stated subset: CD45RA+ positively selected.

CDR3 sequence reads: CASGAQGEETQYF. The CDR3, as DNA: TGCGCCAGCGGGGCTCAGGGTGAGGAGACCCAGTACTTC. This chain connects TRBV5-1 to TRBJ2-5, with a tentative D call TRBD1 (5 bases). The CDR3 is made up of 13 amino acids. CDR1 SGHRS and CDR2 YFSETQ come from the germline V gene. Trimming took off 7 bases at V and 5 bases at J, with 15 bases between the two ends.